The 31 T cell receptor beta chains below were found in one sample sequenced in a study of graft-versus-host responses after intestinal transplantation. Their specific antigens are unknown. Data came from immunoSEQ multiplex PCR; TCRdb stores just in-frame clones and leaves some out. The sample lists around 110,000 clones, about nine tenths occurring once. Here the sequenced sample was unstimulated CD4+ T cells sorted from spleen or lymph node cells, taken before intestinal transplant. These receptors were obtained from a human donor who received an intestinal transplant.

The chain employs TRBV4-3 and TRBJ1-1; a possible D gene is TRBD1 (5 bases). Germline V gives CDR1 LGHNA, CDR2 YSLEER. Trimming left V 0 bases short and J 1 base short, with 12 bases between. This CDR3 region has 16 residues. CDR3 region: CASSQEVLGGNTEAFF. CDR3 nucleotides: TGCGCCAGCAGCCAAGAGGTTCTGGGGGGGAACACTGAAGCTTTCTTT.

The rearrangement joins TRBV5-1 to TRBJ1-1, with D possibly being TRBD1 (5 bases). The CDR3 has 19 residues. V was pared by 0 bases and J by 4 bases, with 25 bases between. From germline, CDR1 is SGHRS and CDR2 YFSETQ. CDR3 nucleotide sequence: TGCGCCAGCAGCTTGGGCGGTCGCGGGGCGGGCGAAGGGAGCACTGAAGCTTTCTTT. The encoded protein is CASSLGGRGAGEGSTEAFF.

The V call is TRBV10-3, the J call TRBJ1-6, with TRBD1 as a possible D gene (5 bases). In germline, CDR1 is ENHRY, CDR2 SYGVKD. The CDR3 consists of 15 residues. V was trimmed by 2 bases and J by 4 bases, leaving 9 bases between them. The CDR3 DNA reads TGTGCCATCAGTGAGGGGGCAGGATATAATTCACCCCTCCACTTT. Protein: CAISEGAGYNSPLHF.

This clone was observed a single time. The rearrangement uses TRBV10-3 and TRBJ1-2; 11 bases line up with TRBD1. V lost 4 bases and J lost 4; bases outside the gene matches: 2. Germline V gene data show CDR1 as ENHRY and CDR2 as SYGVKD. This CDR3 region has 14 residues. DNA for the CDR3: TGTGCCATCAGTGGGGGGACAGGGGGCTATGGCTACACCTTC. It codes for CAISGGTGGYGYTF.

The rearrangement links TRBV18 to TRBJ2-5; unclear D gene. Trimming pared 1 base from V and 11 bases from J, leaving 23 bases between. The germline CDR1 and CDR2 sequences are KGHSH and LQKENI. The CDR3 loop spans 16 amino acids. CDR3 nucleotides: TGTGCCAGCTCACCACGGGTTGGGCGATCTTTGGCAGAGCAGTACTTC. Translating it yields CASSPRVGRSLAEQYF.

The table lists this clone with a count of one. This chain joins TRBV6-5 and TRBJ2-7; 10 bases agree with TRBD1. CDR1 and CDR2 (germline): MNHEY, SVGAGI. The V gene end was trimmed by 6 bases and the J gene end by 4 bases; junction bases not matched to a gene: 6. The CDR3 totals 14 residues. The CDR3 bases are TGTGCCAGCAGATCGGGACAGGGGATATACGAGCAGTACTTC. It specifies CASRSGQGIYEQYF.

This chain connects TRBV5-1 to TRBJ2-5, with TRBD2 matching 8 bases. Looked up from germline, CDR1 is SGHRS and CDR2 is YFSETQ. The CDR3 has 15 amino acids. Losses at the gene ends were 4 bases for V and 5 bases for J; bases not matched to a gene: 10. CDR3 in amino acids: CASSNSRGGRETQYF. The CDR3 DNA is TGCGCCAGCAGCAATAGTCGGGGGGGCCGGGAGACCCAGTACTTC.

The chain combines TRBV30 with TRBJ1-4; no clear D. CDR1 is GTSNPN and CDR2 is SVGIG in the germline V gene (reference sequence). This CDR3 is 14 amino acids long. V dropped 3 bases and J dropped 6 bases, with 14 bases sitting between them. The CDR3 nucleotides are TGTGCCTGGAGCGCCGACTCGTTCGATGAAAAACTGTTTTTT. This sequence encodes CAWSADSFDEKLFF.

V and J are TRBV4-1 and TRBJ2-2; D possibly corresponds to TRBD2 (6 bases). Trimming took 5 bases from V and 0 from J, leaving 10 bases between them. Germline V CDR1 and CDR2: MGHRA, YSYEKL. This CDR3 has 15 amino acids. The chain's CDR3 is CASSYGTPNTGELFF. CDR3 nucleotides: TGCGCCAGCAGCTACGGGACTCCGAACACCGGGGAGCTGTTTTTT.

This chain joins TRBV27 and TRBJ2-7; TRBD1 aligns across 8 bases. The CDR3 length is 14 residues. The germline V gene has CDR1 MNHEY and CDR2 SMNVEV (reference sequence). Unmatched junction bases numbered 1, after V lost 2 bases and J lost 1 base. The CDR3 protein is CASSLRDRSYEQYF. The CDR3 nucleotides are TGTGCCAGCAGTTTACGGGACAGGTCCTACGAGCAGTACTTC.

The V and J genes are TRBV5-6 and TRBJ2-1, with a possible D match to TRBD2 (6 bases). Germline V lookup: CDR1 SGHDT, CDR2 YYEEEE. With 1 base removed from V and 2 bases from J, the gap between germline ends came to 10 bases. The CDR3 spans 15 residues. The CDR3: CASSLSGGPYNEQFF. Here the CDR3 DNA reads TGTGCCAGCAGCTTGTCCGGGGGACCCTACAATGAGCAGTTCTTC.

The gene calls are TRBV30 and TRBJ2-3; 11 nucleotides agree with TRBD1. The germline V gene has CDR1 GTSNPN and CDR2 SVGIG (reference sequence). CDR3 length equals 12 residues. V lost 5 bases, J lost 7 bases, and 2 bases stayed unmatched. CDR3 nucleotides: TGTGCCTGGGGACAGGGGGCAAATACGCAGTATTTT. Protein sequence: CAWGQGANTQYF.

Points on this clone: This is likely a read error, given that the CDR3 carries no conserved phenylalanine or tryptophan at its end. The chain uses TRBV11-2 and TRBJ2-7; D not resolved. The CDR3 contains 14 residues. Trimming removed 0 bases at V and 3 bases at J, with 9 bases between. In germline, CDR1 is SGHAT, CDR2 FQNNGV. The CDR3 protein is CASSLDSTVYEQYL. CDR3 DNA sequence: TGTGCCAGCAGCTTAGATAGTACAGTCTACGAGCAGTACCTC.

The chain recombines TRBV7-9 with TRBJ1-6, with 12 positions matching TRBD1. The ends lost 6 bases at V and 9 bases at J; junction bases unmatched: 6. From germline, CDR1 is SEHNR and CDR2 FQNEAQ (reference sequence). The CDR3 has 15 residues. CDR3 bases: TGTGCCAGCAGGCAGGTGGGACAGGGGGCTTCACCCCTCCACTTT. Its protein is CASRQVGQGASPLHF.

The V gene is TRBV30, the J gene TRBJ1-5, with 10 nucleotides matching TRBD1. CDR1 and CDR2 (germline): GTSNPN, SVGIG (reference sequence). Unmatched junction bases numbered 1, after V lost 3 bases and J lost 5 bases. CDR3 length: 13 residues. The CDR3 DNA follows: TGTGCCTGGAGGGACAGGGGGGATCAGCCCCAGCATTTT. This encodes CAWRDRGDQPQHF.

The chain joins TRBV21-1 to TRBJ1-3. TRBV21-1 is recorded as a pseudogene. The CDR3 is 15 residues long. The CDR3 nucleotides are TGTGCCGGTCCGTCGGGGGAGTCAGCTGGAAACACCATATATTTT. Its protein product is CAGPSGESAGNTIYF.

CDR3 protein: CASSLRGAGYTGELFF. For the CDR3, the DNA is TGTGCCAGCAGTTTAAGGGGCGCGGGATACACCGGGGAGCTGTTTTTT. The chain carries TRBV28 and TRBJ2-2; a possible D gene is TRBD2 (6 bases). The ends were cut back, 2 bases at V and 3 bases at J, with 13 bases in the middle. The germline V gene has CDR1 MDHEN and CDR2 SYDVKM. This CDR3 region has 16 residues.

The chain joins TRBV9 to TRBJ2-2; 10 positions match TRBD1. V gave up 2 bases and J gave up 5 bases; unmatched junction bases: 3. This CDR3 comprises 15 residues. From germline, CDR1 is SGDLS and CDR2 YYNGEE. This CDR3 reads CASSVRGQGTGELFF. DNA of the CDR3: TGTGCCAGCAGCGTGAGGGGACAGGGGACCGGGGAGCTGTTTTTT.

The V call is TRBV29-1, the J call TRBJ1-5; a possible D gene is TRBD1 (6 bases). CDR3 length: 14 residues. The germline V gene has CDR1 SQVTM and CDR2 ANQGSEA. V lost 4 bases, J lost 4 bases, and 14 bases lay in between. The CDR3 reads CSVGGAGANQPQHF. CDR3 nucleotide sequence: TGCAGCGTTGGCGGAGCAGGGGCTAATCAGCCCCAGCATTTT.

V and J are TRBV30 and TRBJ1-4; possible D gene TRBD1, 6 bases. Germline CDR1 is GTSNPN and CDR2 is SVGIG (reference sequence). V was shortened by 7 bases and J by 3 bases, with 9 bases between the two germline ends. The CDR3 length is 12 residues. CDR3 sequence reads: CAFDRPNEKLFF. As DNA, the CDR3 is TGTGCCTTTGACAGGCCTAATGAAAAACTGTTTTTT.

V and J are TRBV7-9 and TRBJ1-4; TRBD1 aligns across 11 bases. The length of the CDR3 is 14 residues. CDR1 and CDR2 (germline): SEHNR, FQNEAQ (reference sequence). Trimming at V came to 4 bases and at J to 14 bases, leaving 9 bases not matched to a gene. CDR3 region: CASSSGQGAVGLFF. The CDR3 region has the DNA TGTGCCAGCAGCTCCGGACAGGGGGCGGTCGGGCTGTTTTTT.

This clone was found once. The genes are TRBV27 and TRBJ2-3, with 8 bases that match TRBD1. Germline V gene lookup returns CDR1 MNHEY and CDR2 SMNVEV (reference sequence). This CDR3 spans 14 amino acids. The J segment lost 0 bases and the V segment lost 7 bases, leaving 3 bases of the junction unmatched. The CDR3 sequence: CASKTGGSTDTQYF. The CDR3 DNA follows: TGTGCCAGCAAAACAGGGGGGAGCACAGATACGCAGTATTTT.

The gene calls are TRBV27 and TRBJ2-2; D is possibly TRBD1 (6 bases). V dropped 6 bases and J dropped 0 bases, with 14 bases sitting between them. The CDR3 extends over 16 amino acids. Germline loops: CDR1 MNHEY, CDR2 SMNVEV (reference sequence). The CDR3 sequence is CASRLATGANTGELFF. The CDR3 DNA follows: TGTGCCAGCAGATTGGCGACAGGCGCGAACACCGGGGAGCTGTTTTTT.

This chain connects TRBV2 to TRBJ2-1; 10 positions match TRBD1. The CDR3 is made up of 16 amino acids. The germline CDR1 and CDR2 sequences are SNHLY and FYNNEI. The V segment lost 6 bases and the J segment 6 bases; nucleotides outside the gene matches: 11. The CDR3 loop is CASSLERQGAFNEQFF. The CDR3 coding sequence is TGTGCCAGCAGCCTTGAGAGACAGGGGGCCTTCAATGAGCAGTTCTTC.

The gene calls are TRBV19 and TRBJ1-2; TRBD1 is a possible D gene (5 bases). CDR1 LNHDA and CDR2 SQIVND come from the germline V gene (reference sequence). Trimming stripped 3 bases from V and 4 bases from J, with 12 bases between. The CDR3 contains 14 residues. Written as DNA, the CDR3 is TGTGCCAGTAGTATGGGCAGGGTGCGCTATGGCTACACCTTC. Its translation is CASSMGRVRYGYTF.

This clone has just one count. The chain combines TRBV5-1 with TRBJ2-7; 9 bases agree with TRBD1. This CDR3 region has 15 residues. J was trimmed by 2 bases and V by 0 bases; bases with no gene match: 3. Germline V gene data show CDR1 as SGHRS and CDR2 as YFSETQ. CDR3 protein: CASSLGGQGTYEQYF. DNA for the CDR3: TGCGCCAGCAGCTTGGGGGGACAGGGAACCTACGAGCAGTACTTC.

This clone has just a few counts. This rearrangement joins TRBV5-5 to TRBJ1-2; 10 bases match TRBD1. This CDR3 comprises 17 residues. The germline V gene has CDR1 SGHKS and CDR2 YYEKEE (reference sequence). V lost 3 bases, J lost 0 bases, and 8 bases stayed unmatched. In DNA form, the CDR3 reads TGTGCCAGCAGCTCCCGGGACAGGGGTCTTCCTAACTATGGCTACACCTTC. Amino acid sequence: CASSSRDRGLPNYGYTF.

This sequence joins TRBV5-5 and TRBJ1-1; TRBD1 matches at 7 bases. The junction had 6 bases not matched to a gene; V was cut back by 1 base and J by 3 bases. This CDR3 region has 15 residues. The V gene's germline CDR1 is SGHKS and CDR2 YYEKEE (reference sequence). The CDR3 sequence: CASSLTGDGHTEAFF. CDR3 DNA sequence: TGTGCCAGCAGCTTGACAGGGGATGGACACACTGAAGCTTTCTTT. The complete variable domain, with remaining parts taken from reference TRBV5-5 and TRBJ1-1, reads DAGVTQSPTHLIKTRGQQVTLRCSPISGHKSVSWYQQVLGQGPQFIFQYYEKEERGRGNFPDRFSARQFPNYSSELNVNALLLGDSALYLCASSLTGDGHTEAFFGQGTRLTVV.

As for this clone: Other DNA sequences in this specimen translate into the identical CDR3. The V call is TRBV12-5, the J call TRBJ2-3; D is perhaps TRBD2 (5 bases). CDR3 length equals 13 residues. The V end lost 6 bases, the J end lost 1 base, and 8 bases lay between the germline ends. CDR1 is LGHNT, CDR2 FRNRAP, per germline. CDR3 amino acids: CASGLSGTDTQYF. CDR3 sequence (DNA): TGTGCTAGTGGCCTTAGCGGCACAGATACGCAGTATTTT.

The V and J genes are TRBV10-2 and TRBJ2-1, with TRBD2 matching 14 bases. This CDR3 is built from 15 residues. Per germline, CDR1 WSHSY and CDR2 SAAADI. Trimming removed 7 bases from V and 9 bases from J; junction bases left unmatched: 8. The CDR3 is CASIKGTSGSSEQFF. The CDR3 DNA sequence: TGCGCCAGCATCAAAGGGACTAGCGGGAGCAGTGAGCAGTTCTTC.

This sequence joins TRBV7-2 and TRBJ2-7; tentatively, D is TRBD1 (6 bases). The CDR3 totals 13 residues. CDR1 is SGHTA and CDR2 is FQGNSA in the germline V gene. Trimming cost V 4 bases and J 8 bases, with 15 bases left between them. The CDR3 nucleotides read TGTGCCAGCAGCTATGACAGGCGAGGGAAGCAGTACTTC. It is translated as CASSYDRRGKQYF. The full variable domain, completed using reference TRBV7-2 and TRBJ2-7, is GAGVSQSPSNKVTEKGKDVELRCDPISGHTALYWYRQSLGQGLEFLIYFQGNSAPDKSGLPSDRFSAERTGGSVSTLTIQRTQQEDSAVYLCASSYDRRGKQYFGPGTRLTVT.